This T cell receptor (beta chain) originates from a study of T cells in localized non-small cell lung cancer. Study-wide results and limits: Density of T cells in blood, when higher, went with longer overall survival.

J lost 3 bases, V lost 5 bases, and 5 bases had no gene match. The germline CDR1 and CDR2 sequences are SGHNT and YENEEA. The CDR3 runs 15 residues. This clone was counted only a few times. What it binds is not known. The repertoire was sequenced with immunoSEQ multiplex PCR; TCRdb's copy has only in-frame clones and lacks some. This sample has roughly 3,000 clones, with around 26% found just once. Specimen: lung tumor tissue, collected before any cancer treatment. The receptor comes from a man aged 35 to 69 with stage I squamous cell lung carcinoma. The chain uses TRBV11-3 and TRBJ2-1, with 9 bases aligning to TRBD1. The CDR3 DNA reads TGTGCCAGCAGCCCCCAGACAGGGGGCTACAATGAGCAGTTCTTC. Amino acid sequence: CASSPQTGGYNEQFF.